What follows are 10 T cell receptor beta chains derived from one specimen sequenced in a study of ipilimumab plus nivolumab after autologous stem cell transplantation. Libraries were prepared by immunoSEQ multiplex PCR; TCRdb keeps only in-frame clonotypes and omits some of them. The sample holds around 23,000 clones, over 65% seen once. Here the sequenced sample was PBMCs, taken in a trial of ipilimumab plus nivolumab as post-transplant consolidation. The receptors come from a male donor with diffuse large B-cell lymphoma.

This clone was detected only a few times. The chain is built from TRBV6-4 and TRBJ2-3, with D possibly matching TRBD2 (7 bases). CDR1 and CDR2 from the germline V gene are MRHNA and SNTAGT. The CDR3 sequence is 14 residues long. V was cut by 2 bases and J by 2 bases, with 8 bases left in between. The CDR3, as DNA: TGTGCCAGCAGTGACGGGGGGGCCACAGATACGCAGTATTTT. It specifies CASSDGGATDTQYF.

The chain joins TRBV6-1 to TRBJ1-2, with 8 nucleotides matching TRBD1. The ends lost 7 bases at V and 6 bases at J; junction bases unmatched: 7. The CDR3 covers 13 residues. Per the germline V gene, CDR1 is MNHNS and CDR2 is SASEGT. In DNA, the CDR3 is TGTGCCAGCAAGTGGCAGGGGGCTGATGGCTACACCTTC. This codes for CASKWQGADGYTF.

On this clone: It is unclear where the CDR3 begins or ends on the DNA, so no DNA is shown, and the CDR3 is as TCRdb lists it. The chain has TRBV21-1 and TRBJ2-3; the D call TRBD2 from the table was never checked on the DNA. TRBV21-1 has pseudogene status. The CDR3 totals 18 residues, both ends included. CDR3 protein: CASSKDGVASGSRDTQYF.

The chain is built from TRBV29-1 and TRBJ2-3; D not resolved. The CDR3 runs to 9 residues. Germline V CDR1 and CDR2: SQVTM, ANQGSEA. Trimming took off 4 bases at V and 4 bases at J, with 0 bases between the two ends. The CDR3, as DNA: TGCAGCGTTGCAGATACGCAGTATTTT. It encodes CSVADTQYF.

The count of this clone is one. V gene TRBV11-2 combines with J gene TRBJ2-5; D is unresolved. The CDR3 covers 14 residues. V lost 0 bases and J lost 4, with 9 bases in between. Germline V gives CDR1 SGHAT, CDR2 FQNNGV. The CDR3 loop reads CASSLEFVLETQYF. The CDR3 DNA reads as TGTGCCAGCAGCTTAGAGTTTGTGTTAGAGACCCAGTACTTC.

A single count supports this clone. The V call is TRBV7-9, the J call TRBJ2-5, with 8 bases identical to TRBD1. J was trimmed by 4 bases and V by 5 bases; bases with no gene match: 6. The CDR3 runs 14 residues. Germline V gives CDR1 SEHNR, CDR2 FQNEAQ (reference sequence). The CDR3 DNA is TGTGCCAGCAGCGATAGGCAGGGGGCAGAGACCCAGTACTTC. Translating gives CASSDRQGAETQYF.

J is TRBJ1-1 and V is TRBV7-6, with 8 nucleotides matching TRBD1. The CDR3 sequence is 14 residues long. The V and J ends lost 5 bases and 4 bases, in that order; junction bases with no gene match: 6. Germline CDR1 reads SGHVS; CDR2 reads FNYEAQ. CDR3 nucleotide sequence: TGTGCCAGCAGCCCGAGACAGGGGAGCACTGAAGCTTTCTTT. This sequence encodes CASSPRQGSTEAFF. The complete variable domain, with remaining parts taken from reference TRBV7-6 and TRBJ1-1, reads GAGVSQSPRYKVTKRGQDVALRCDPISGHVSLYWYRQALGQGPEFLTYFNYEAQQDKSGLPNDRFSAERPEGSISTLTIQRTEQRDSAMYRCASSPRQGSTEAFFGQGTRLTVV.

The CDR3 DNA is TGTGCCAGCAGCTTTGGGGGGCGAACAAACGAGCAGTACTTC. As protein: CASSFGGRTNEQYF. The rearrangement joins TRBV11-3 to TRBJ2-7; perhaps D is TRBD1 or TRBD2 (6 bases each). This CDR3 spans 14 amino acids. The V gene lost 3 bases and the J gene lost 5 bases, with 14 bases spanning the gap. Germline-derived CDR1 and CDR2 are SGHNT and YENEEA. The full variable domain, with the rest looked up from reference TRBV11-3 and TRBJ2-7, is EAGVVQSPRYKIIEKKQPVAFWCNPISGHNTLYWYLQNLGQGPELLIRYENEEAVDDSQLPKDRFSAERLKGVDSTLKIQPAELGDSAVYLCASSFGGRTNEQYFGPGTRLTVT.

The chain links TRBV5-1 to TRBJ2-3; D might be TRBD1 (7 bases). CDR3 length: 14 residues. V lost 1 base to trimming and J lost 5 bases, with 11 bases between them. The germline CDR1 and CDR2 sequences are SGHRS and YFSETQ. CDR3 DNA sequence: TGCGCCAGCAGCTTGAGCCAGGGGGGAGATACGCAGTATTTT. Translated, it gives CASSLSQGGDTQYF.

CDR3 sequence: CSVSGPSSYNEQFF. As DNA, the CDR3 is TGCAGCGTTAGCGGTCCGAGCTCCTACAATGAGCAGTTCTTC. The rearrangement joins TRBV29-1 to TRBJ2-1, with D possibly TRBD2 on 5 matching bases. Trimming took 5 bases from V and 0 from J, leaving 11 bases between them. Germline V gene data show CDR1 as SQVTM and CDR2 as ANQGSEA. This CDR3 is 14 amino acids long.